Described below is a single TCR beta chain sequence and its context. The antigen remains unidentified. This CDR3 comprises 14 residues. In germline, CDR1 is MNHEY, CDR2 SMNVEV (reference sequence). After removal of 5 bases from V and 6 bases from J, the junction contained 6 bases not matched to a gene. The study drew the donors from its roughly 120-subject validation cohort, separate from the approximately 700-subject first cohort. This record belongs to a study of cytomegalovirus exposure and HLA in healthy donors. Study-level points and caveats: Within the approximately 110 validation repertoires, first-cohort TCR clusters tended to co-occur, according to a later analysis.

Some clones are missing from TCRdb's copy, which holds only in-frame ones; the method was immunoSEQ multiplex PCR. The table shows over 200,000 clones, with roughly 91% occurring only once. J is TRBJ2-7 and V is TRBV27; TRBD1 agrees at 11 bases. Material for sequencing was PBMCs. This clonotype originated in a woman under 30 in good health and CMV-seropositive. The CDR3 sequence is CASSIGTGGFEQYF. The CDR3 region has the DNA TGTGCCAGCAGTATCGGGACAGGGGGGTTCGAGCAGTACTTC.